In this sample, the clone carrying this T cell receptor beta chain turned up a few times. As yet, its antigen is unknown. V dropped 3 bases and J dropped 4; count of bases not matched to a gene: 2. CDR1 and CDR2 (germline): SGDLS, YYNGEE. The CDR3 runs to 14 residues. After 5'RACE with constant-segment primers, TCR alpha and TCR beta cDNA libraries carrying sample barcodes and UMIs were obtained. TCRdb re-analysed the 5' RACE reads in MiXCR, keeping a single row per CDR3 protein. The table lists about 58,000 distinct CDR3 sequences, 25% to 35% of them singletons. This sample was included in a study of T-cell memory formation after mild COVID-19. Overall study: The two donors had largely donor-specific TCR clusters. Study-level points and caveats: Researchers could not confirm that second-wave clones peaking on day 37 targeted SARS-CoV-2. Memory cells collected pre-infection included some clones that later responded, suggesting cross-reactive memory joined.

This receptor was obtained from a man younger than 30 who had mild COVID-19 (a few samples of this study predate the infection). Cell type and time point are not known. The V gene is TRBV9, the J gene TRBJ2-3; TRBD2 matches 10 bases. Sample: PBMCs or a T cell subset sorted from them (not recorded which). CDR3 sequence: CASSASGGADTQYF. The CDR3 DNA reads as TGTGCCAGCAGCGCCAGCGGGGGGGCAGATACGCAGTATTTT.